The next 24 T cell receptor beta chains were all read from a single sample in a study of blood T cell repertoires in COVID-19. Clones were sequenced by immunoSEQ multiplex PCR, and TCRdb holds only the in-frame ones, with some missing. The sample has around 400,000 clones, around 87% seen once. Sequenced: peripheral blood. These receptors came from a young woman with COVID-19, enrolled during active disease.

The CDR3 sequence is CASSFKAASYNEQFF. CDR3 in DNA: TGCGCCAGCAGCTTTAAAGCGGCCTCCTACAATGAGCAGTTCTTC. The chain links TRBV5-1 to TRBJ2-1; the D gene is possibly TRBD2 (5 bases). The V end lost 2 bases, the J end lost 0 bases, and 9 bases lay between the germline ends. Germline V CDR1 and CDR2: SGHRS, YFSETQ. The CDR3 loop spans 15 amino acids.

The genes are TRBV6-6 and TRBJ1-6, with D possibly matching TRBD1 (5 bases). The CDR3 contains 11 residues. Germline V gives CDR1 MNHNY, CDR2 SVGAGI (reference sequence). Trimming shortened V by 4 bases and J by 13 bases, and 8 bases separated the two germline ends. CDR3 DNA: TGTGCCAGCAGTTCAGGGCCGCCCCTCCACTTT. It translates to CASSSGPPLHF.

The V gene is TRBV4-1, the J gene TRBJ2-5; 7 bases line up with TRBD2. Germline V gene lookup returns CDR1 MGHRA and CDR2 YSYEKL. Trimming at V came to 1 base and at J to 3 bases, leaving 5 bases not matched to a gene. The CDR3 has 15 amino acids. DNA of the CDR3: TGCGCCAGCAGCCAAGTCTTTGCGGGGGAAGAGACCCAGTACTTC. Its protein product is CASSQVFAGEETQYF.

V gene TRBV4-1 combines with J gene TRBJ1-5; no clear D. This CDR3 is 14 amino acids long. Germline V gene sequence: CDR1 MGHRA, CDR2 YSYEKL. Trimming removed 4 bases from V and 0 bases from J, with 7 bases in between. The CDR3 reads CASSLEYSNQPQHF. The CDR3 DNA reads as TGCGCCAGCAGCCTGGAGTATAGCAATCAGCCCCAGCATTTT.

This chain links TRBV5-1 with TRBJ1-2; unclear D gene. The CDR3 has 13 residues. Germline CDR1 SGHRS, CDR2 YFSETQ. V lost 0 bases to trimming and J lost 8 bases, with 11 bases between them. The CDR3 protein is CASSLAEGGGYTF. CDR3 bases: TGCGCCAGCAGCTTGGCCGAAGGAGGAGGCTACACCTTC.

The chain recombines TRBV4-3 with TRBJ2-3, with 11 bases aligning to TRBD2. The V gene's germline CDR1 is LGHNA and CDR2 YSLEER. This CDR3 has 16 residues. Unmatched junction bases numbered 5, after V lost 1 base and J lost 5 bases. CDR3 coding DNA: TGCGCCAGCAGCCAAGGCATAGCGGGAGGGCGAGATACGCAGTATTTT. It translates to CASSQGIAGGRDTQYF.

The chain has TRBV9 and TRBJ1-2; D possibly corresponds to TRBD1 (5 bases). The CDR3 is 13 residues long. Trimming shortened V by 2 bases and J by 4 bases, and 9 bases separated the two germline ends. Per the germline V gene, CDR1 is SGDLS and CDR2 is YYNGEE. The CDR3: CASSVQTAYGYTF. As DNA, the CDR3 is TGTGCCAGCAGCGTCCAGACAGCCTATGGCTACACCTTC.

This rearrangement joins TRBV6-5 to TRBJ1-5; TRBD1 is a possible D gene (6 bases). Per germline, CDR1 MNHEY and CDR2 SVGAGI. The V gene lost 5 bases and the J gene lost 9 bases, with 14 bases spanning the gap. This CDR3 has 13 amino acids. The CDR3, as DNA: TGTGCCAGCAGTAGGGGGTTGGGTCGGCCCCAGCATTTT. It is translated as CASSRGLGRPQHF.

As DNA, the CDR3 is TGTGCCAGCAAAAGGAGAGCCCGAGGGGGGGAGCTGTTTTTT. This translates into CASKRRARGGELFF. This chain connects TRBV6-5 to TRBJ2-2; the D gene is possibly TRBD2 (5 bases). The germline CDR1 and CDR2 sequences are MNHEY and SVGAGI. The CDR3 has 14 residues. V was clipped by 7 bases and J by 8 bases, with 17 bases between them.

The CDR3 sequence is CSCRLAENYEQYF. CDR3 sequence (DNA): TGCAGCTGCCGACTAGCGGAGAACTACGAGCAGTACTTC. This sequence joins TRBV29-1 and TRBJ2-7; 9 bases map to TRBD2. In germline, CDR1 is SQVTM, CDR2 ANQGSEA. CDR3 length equals 13 residues. V lost 8 bases to trimming and J lost 3 bases; unmatched junction nucleotides: 8.

This chain links TRBV6-5 with TRBJ2-7; 8 nucleotides match TRBD1. J lost 2 bases, V lost 5 bases, and 5 bases had no gene match. The germline V gene encodes CDR1 MNHEY and CDR2 SVGAGI. The CDR3 length is 14 residues. This CDR3 is CASSPGGGTYEQYF. CDR3 in DNA: TGTGCCAGCAGTCCAGGGGGCGGGACCTACGAGCAGTACTTC.

This chain connects TRBV10-1 to TRBJ2-3; tentatively, D is TRBD2 (5 bases). Trimming stripped 4 bases from V and 0 bases from J, with 8 bases between. Germline V gene lookup returns CDR1 WNHNN and CDR2 SYGVQD (reference sequence). CDR3 length: 14 residues. CDR3 residues: CASSAGSSTDTQYF. In DNA form, the CDR3 reads TGCGCCAGCAGTGCGGGGAGTAGCACAGATACGCAGTATTTT.

V gene TRBV5-6 combines with J gene TRBJ2-4; 7 bases are a match to TRBD2. This CDR3 spans 13 amino acids. J lost 7 bases, V lost 5 bases, and 6 bases had no gene match. Germline assignment: CDR1 SGHDT and CDR2 YYEEEE. CDR3: CASRPVGGNIQYF. CDR3 coding DNA: TGTGCCAGCAGACCCGTCGGGGGGAACATTCAGTACTTC.

The V call is TRBV27, the J call TRBJ1-2, with a tentative D call TRBD1 (5 bases). Germline V CDR1 and CDR2: MNHEY, SMNVEV (reference sequence). The CDR3 extends over 14 amino acids. Between the trimmed V and J ends, which lost 10 bases and 4 bases, there was a span of 19 bases. CDR3 coding DNA: TGTGCCACCAGACCCACCGGGGGGGTCTATGGCTACACCTTC. The encoded protein is CATRPTGGVYGYTF.

The chain combines TRBV7-3 with TRBJ2-1; TRBD2 is a possible D gene (6 bases). The CDR3 is 14 residues long. Germline V gene sequence: CDR1 SGHTA, CDR2 FQGTGA. V dropped 5 bases and J dropped 7 bases, with 15 bases sitting between them. The CDR3 here is CASSPAGTPNEQFF. CDR3 nucleotide sequence: TGTGCCAGCAGCCCCGCGGGGACGCCGAATGAGCAGTTCTTC.

The chain is built from TRBV7-2 and TRBJ1-1; 9 nucleotides agree with TRBD1. Germline-derived CDR1 and CDR2 are SGHTA and FQGNSA. V trimming: 5 bases; J trimming: 4 bases; junction bases outside the gene matches: 8. The CDR3 loop spans 15 amino acids. CDR3 bases: TGTGCCAGCAGCCAACGGACAGGGGTGGTCACTGAAGCTTTCTTT. It translates to CASSQRTGVVTEAFF.

The rearrangement links TRBV25-1 to TRBJ1-4, with unresolved D. Germline lookup yields CDR1 MGHDK and CDR2 SYGVNS. The CDR3 totals 12 residues. V dropped 0 bases and J dropped 8 bases, with 4 bases sitting between them. CDR3 region: CASSEYSEKLFF. For the CDR3, the DNA is TGTGCCAGCAGTGAATATTCGGAAAAACTGTTTTTT.

The V and J genes are TRBV28 and TRBJ2-1; a weak D match, TRBD2 (6 bases). The length of the CDR3 is 15 residues. Germline V gene sequence: CDR1 MDHEN, CDR2 SYDVKM. The ends were cut back, 6 bases at V and 5 bases at J, with 17 bases in the middle. CDR3 DNA: TGTGCCAGCAGCTCCCCTCGGGACTTACACAATGAGCAGTTCTTC. This codes for CASSSPRDLHNEQFF.

V and J are TRBV24-1 and TRBJ2-1, with TRBD2 matching over 8 bases. Germline assignment: CDR1 KGHDR and CDR2 SFDVKD. This CDR3 comprises 16 residues. The junction had 5 bases not matched to a gene; V was cut back by 3 bases and J by 2 bases. In DNA, the CDR3 is TGTGCCACCAGTGATCCTACGGGACTAGCCTACAATGAGCAGTTCTTC. It encodes CATSDPTGLAYNEQFF.

This CDR3 is CASSSSRASYNEQFF. In DNA form, the CDR3 reads TGTGCCAGCAGCTCAAGCAGGGCCTCCTACAATGAGCAGTTCTTC. The rearrangement joins TRBV3-1 (or the pseudogene TRBV3-2) to TRBJ2-1; possibly TRBD1 for D (5 bases). Germline CDR1 reads LGHDT; CDR2 reads YNNKEL (reference sequence). This CDR3 has 15 residues. The V end was cut by 5 bases, the J end by 0 bases, with 11 bases between.

This chain joins TRBV27 and TRBJ2-7, with 14 positions matching TRBD2. Trimming removed 6 bases from V and 1 base from J; junction bases left unmatched: 5. The CDR3 has 16 residues. Looked up from germline, CDR1 is MNHEY and CDR2 is SMNVEV (reference sequence). The CDR3, as DNA: TGTGCCAGCAGCCTCGGGACTAGCGGGAGTTCCTACGAGCAGTACTTC. Its protein product is CASSLGTSGSSYEQYF.

The rearrangement links TRBV4-3 to TRBJ2-1; 11 nucleotides agree with TRBD2. There are 15 residues in the CDR3. Germline CDR1 LGHNA, CDR2 YSLEER. After removal of 5 bases from V and 3 bases from J, the junction contained 3 bases not matched to a gene. The DNA of the CDR3 is TGCGCCAGCAGCGTAGCGGGAGGGGTCTACAATGAGCAGTTCTTC. Amino acid sequence: CASSVAGGVYNEQFF.

The rearrangement links TRBV9 to TRBJ1-1, with D possibly being TRBD1 (6 bases). The V gene lost 4 bases and the J gene lost 10 bases, with 14 bases spanning the gap. CDR1 is SGDLS, CDR2 YYNGEE, per germline. The CDR3 sequence is 12 residues long. The CDR3 region has the DNA TGTGCCAGCAGCCCCGGATGGGGGCGAGCTTTCTTT. This codes for CASSPGWGRAFF. Complete variable domain (other parts from reference TRBV9 and TRBJ1-1): DSGVTQTPKHLITATGQRVTLRCSPRSGDLSVYWYQQSLDQGLQFLIQYYNGEERAKGNILERFSAQQFPDLHSELNLSSLELGDSALYFCASSPGWGRAFFGQGTRLTVV.

This chain connects TRBV20-1 to TRBJ2-7, with TRBD2 identical over 11 bases. Germline V gene sequence: CDR1 DFQATT, CDR2 SNEGSKA (reference sequence). This CDR3 has 10 amino acids. This CDR3 reads CVAGGREQYF. CDR3 DNA: TGCGTAGCGGGAGGGCGAGAGCAGTACTTC.